A single sample is the source of the 8 T cell receptor beta chains below, sequenced in a study of Graves' ophthalmopathy and Graves' hyperthyroidism. The study amplified TCR beta CDR3 regions using RNA transcripts. HTBI-primed first-round RT-PCR preceded second-round multiplex PCR. TCRdb reanalysed the multiplex PCR reads using MiXCR and keeps one entry per CDR3 protein. The table includes fewer than 650,000 distinct CDR3 sequences, about a fifth detected once. The sequencing sample was made of peripheral blood. The receptors here all came from a woman under 30 with stable Graves' hyperthyroidism. Some clones in this sample may be carry-over from other donors' samples.

A few counts support this clonotype. The rearrangement links TRBV20-1 to TRBJ2-2, with 7 bases aligning to TRBD2. The V segment lost 6 bases and the J segment 3 bases; nucleotides outside the gene matches: 10. The germline V gene has CDR1 DFQATT and CDR2 SNEGSKA (reference sequence). The CDR3 is made up of 15 amino acids. The CDR3 nucleotides read TGCAGTGCACCCCTAGTGGGGAGGGACACCGGGGAGCTGTTTTTT. Translation gives CSAPLVGRDTGELFF.

This clonotype was seen only once. V is TRBV12-3 or TRBV12-4 and J is TRBJ1-2; a weak D match, TRBD1 (6 bases). Trimming cost V 5 bases and J 3 bases, with 16 bases left between them. This CDR3 comprises 15 residues. CDR3 amino acids: CASSIRGRPDYGYTF. CDR3 nucleotides: TGTGCCAGCAGTATCAGGGGCCGTCCTGACTATGGCTACACCTTC.

This clonotype was recorded many times. V is TRBV2 and J is TRBJ2-7; D is unclear. Germline CDR1 and CDR2: SNHLY and FYNNEI. The V and J ends lost 3 bases and 3 bases respectively, with 12 bases between them. The CDR3 consists of 14 residues. CDR3: CASSDSARIYEQYF. The DNA for the CDR3 is TGTGCCAGCAGTGATTCTGCTAGAATCTACGAGCAGTACTTC.

This clonotype was seen at least ten times. The chain joins TRBV20-1 to TRBJ2-7; 8 nucleotides align to TRBD1. After removal of 6 bases from V and 2 bases from J, the junction contained 6 bases not matched to a gene. This CDR3 has 13 amino acids. Germline V CDR1 and CDR2: DFQATT, SNEGSKA (reference sequence). CDR3 region: CSALTGDPYEQYF. As DNA, the CDR3 is TGCAGTGCCTTGACAGGGGACCCCTACGAGCAGTACTTC.

This clonotype was seen at least ten times. The J gene is TRBJ2-2, the V gene TRBV5-1; 7 nucleotides line up with TRBD2. The length of the CDR3 is 16 residues. Per the germline V gene, CDR1 is SGHRS and CDR2 is YFSETQ. V gave up 5 bases and J gave up 3 bases; unmatched junction bases: 10. In DNA form, the CDR3 reads TGCGCCAGCAGATCTCCGGGGGGAACGGACACCGGGGAGCTGTTTTTT. Residues: CASRSPGGTDTGELFF.

As to this clonotype: One end of the junction fails to match germline, which may point to a read error. The V and J genes are TRBV4-1 and TRBJ2-7; D might be TRBD1 (6 bases). The CDR3 is made up of 18 amino acids. CDR1 and CDR2 (germline): MGHRA, YSYEKL. CDR3 in amino acids: CASSQEGARLPLPYEQHF. DNA of the CDR3: TGCGCCAGCAGCCAAGAGGGGGCTAGGCTACCACTTCCCTACGAGCAGCACTTC.

The chain combines TRBV9 with TRBJ2-5; no clear D. The CDR3 runs 15 residues. Germline lookup yields CDR1 SGDLS and CDR2 YYNGEE. Trimming removed 0 bases from V and 4 bases from J, with 13 bases in between. The CDR3 bases are TGTGCCAGCAGCGTAGGTTCACAGCCGGCAGAGACCCAGTACTTC. Residues: CASSVGSQPAETQYF.

The chain recombines TRBV20-1 with TRBJ1-1; no clear D. Germline lookup yields CDR1 DFQATT and CDR2 SNEGSKA (reference sequence). The CDR3 spans 14 residues. The V end lost 3 bases, the J end lost 3 bases, and 14 bases lay between the germline ends. This CDR3 is CSASQPGWDTEAFF. CDR3 sequence (DNA): TGCAGTGCTAGTCAACCGGGATGGGACACTGAAGCTTTCTTT.